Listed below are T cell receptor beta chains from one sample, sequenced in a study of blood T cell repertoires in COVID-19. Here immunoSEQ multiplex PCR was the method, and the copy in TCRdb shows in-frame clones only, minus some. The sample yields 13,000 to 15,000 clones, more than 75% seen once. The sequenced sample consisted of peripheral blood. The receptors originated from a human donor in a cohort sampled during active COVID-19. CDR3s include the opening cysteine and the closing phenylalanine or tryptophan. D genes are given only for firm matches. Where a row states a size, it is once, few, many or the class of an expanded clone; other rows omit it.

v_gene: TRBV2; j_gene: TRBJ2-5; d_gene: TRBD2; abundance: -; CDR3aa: CASSVFGGQETQYF; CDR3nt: TGTGCCAGCAGTGTATTCGGGGGGCAAGAGACCCAGTACTTC
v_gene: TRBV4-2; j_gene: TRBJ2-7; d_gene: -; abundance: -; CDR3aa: CASSQEADFPSPYEQYF; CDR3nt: TGTGCCAGCAGCCAAGAGGCGGACTTCCCCAGCCCCTACGAGCAGTACTTC
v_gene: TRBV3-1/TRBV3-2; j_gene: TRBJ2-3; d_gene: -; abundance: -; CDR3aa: CASSPGLLTDTQYF; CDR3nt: TGTGCCAGCAGCCCCGGACTCCTCACAGATACGCAGTATTTT
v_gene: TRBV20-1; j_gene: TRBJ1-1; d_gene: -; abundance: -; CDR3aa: CSASDQATEAFF; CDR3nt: TGCAGTGCTAGTGACCAGGCTACTGAAGCTTTCTTT
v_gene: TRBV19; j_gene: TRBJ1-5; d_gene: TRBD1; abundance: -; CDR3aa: CASSIDAQGFQPQHF; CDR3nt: TGTGCCAGTAGTATAGACGCACAGGGGTTTCAGCCCCAGCATTTT
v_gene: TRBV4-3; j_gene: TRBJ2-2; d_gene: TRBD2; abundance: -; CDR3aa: CASSQEGPWAGGSLKIGELFF; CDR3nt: TGCGCCAGCAGCCAAGAAGGCCCGTGGGCGGGGGGCTCCCTTAAAATTGGGGAGCTGTTTTTT
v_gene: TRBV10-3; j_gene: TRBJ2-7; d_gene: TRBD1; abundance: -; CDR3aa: CAISSGQSYEQYF; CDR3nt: TGTGCCATCTCCTCGGGACAGTCCTACGAGCAGTACTTC
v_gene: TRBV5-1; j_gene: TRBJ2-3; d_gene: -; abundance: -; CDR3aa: CASSLVLEGTDTQYF; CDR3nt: TGCGCCAGCAGCTTGGTTTTGGAGGGGACAGATACGCAGTATTTT
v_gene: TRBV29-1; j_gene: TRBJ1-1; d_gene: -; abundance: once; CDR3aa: CSVEDTLNTEAFF; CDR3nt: TGCAGCGTTGAGGACACTTTGAACACTGAAGCTTTCTTT
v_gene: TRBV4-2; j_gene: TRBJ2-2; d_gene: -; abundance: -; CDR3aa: CASSQVQGLGTGELFF; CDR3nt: TGTGCCAGCAGCCAGGTACAGGGTTTAGGCACCGGGGAGCTGTTTTTT
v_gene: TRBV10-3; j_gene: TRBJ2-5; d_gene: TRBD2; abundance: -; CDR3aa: CAISYGTSGDQETQYF; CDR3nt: TGTGCCATCAGCTACGGGACTAGCGGGGACCAAGAGACCCAGTACTTC
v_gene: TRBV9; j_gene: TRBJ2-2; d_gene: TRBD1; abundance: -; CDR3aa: CASSPQGLGVTGELFF; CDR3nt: TGTGCCAGCAGCCCACAGGGGCTTGGTGTCACCGGGGAGCTGTTTTTT
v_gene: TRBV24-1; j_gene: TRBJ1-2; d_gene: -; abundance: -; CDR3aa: CATSDQDSYGYTF; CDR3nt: TGTGCCACCAGTGATCAGGACAGCTATGGCTACACCTTC
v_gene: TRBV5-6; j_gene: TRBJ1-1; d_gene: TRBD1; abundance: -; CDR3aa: CASSLTGGSEAFF; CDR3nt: TGTGCCAGCAGCTTGACAGGGGGTTCTGAAGCTTTCTTT
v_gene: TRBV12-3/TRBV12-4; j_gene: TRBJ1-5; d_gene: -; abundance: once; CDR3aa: CASSRHMDQPQHF; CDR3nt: TGTGCCAGCAGCCGACATATGGATCAGCCCCAGCATTTT
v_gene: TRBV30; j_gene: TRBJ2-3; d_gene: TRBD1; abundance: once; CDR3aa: CAWTQGGSDTQYF; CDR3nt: TGTGCCTGGACCCAAGGGGGCTCGGATACGCAGTATTTT
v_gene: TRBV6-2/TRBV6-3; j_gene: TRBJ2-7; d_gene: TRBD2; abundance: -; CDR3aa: CASSPLPGLASFEQYF; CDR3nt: TGTGCCAGCAGCCCTCTTCCGGGACTAGCATCGTTCGAGCAGTACTTC
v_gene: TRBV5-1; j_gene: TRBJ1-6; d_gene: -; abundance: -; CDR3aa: CASSLAWAGDNSPLHF; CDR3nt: TGCGCCAGCAGCTTGGCCTGGGCAGGGGATAATTCACCCCTCCACTTT
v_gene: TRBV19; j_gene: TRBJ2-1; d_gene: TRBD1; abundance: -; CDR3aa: CASSIYGTGGHNEQFF; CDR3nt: TGTGCCAGTAGTATTTACGGGACAGGGGGCCACAATGAGCAGTTCTTC
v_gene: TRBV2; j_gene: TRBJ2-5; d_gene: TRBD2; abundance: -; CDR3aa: CASSLRGGEVETQYF; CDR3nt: TGTGCCAGCAGTCTGCGGGGGGGCGAGGTGGAGACCCAGTACTTC
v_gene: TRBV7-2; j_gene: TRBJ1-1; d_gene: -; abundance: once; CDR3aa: CASSVQVLNTEAFF; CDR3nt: TGTGCCAGCAGCGTACAGGTGCTGAACACTGAAGCTTTCTTT
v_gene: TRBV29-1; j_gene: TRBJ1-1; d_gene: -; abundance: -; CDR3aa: CSVEVLTGTLNTEAFF; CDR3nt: TGCAGCGTTGAAGTCCTCACCGGGACATTGAACACTGAAGCTTTCTTT
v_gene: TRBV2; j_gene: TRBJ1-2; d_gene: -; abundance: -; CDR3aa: CASSVGGDYGYTF; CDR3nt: TGTGCCAGCAGTGTCGGGGGGGACTATGGCTACACCTTC
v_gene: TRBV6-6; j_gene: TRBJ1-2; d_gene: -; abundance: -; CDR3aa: CASMLGAGGYTF; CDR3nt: TGTGCCAGCATGTTAGGGGCAGGGGGCTACACCTTC
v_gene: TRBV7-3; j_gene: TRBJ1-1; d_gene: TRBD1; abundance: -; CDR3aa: CASSSRGRAEAFF; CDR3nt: TGTGCCAGCAGCTCCAGGGGGCGGGCTGAAGCTTTCTTT
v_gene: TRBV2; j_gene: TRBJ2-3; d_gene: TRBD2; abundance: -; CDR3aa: CASRTSGTDTQYF; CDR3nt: TGTGCCAGCAGGACTAGCGGCACAGATACGCAGTATTTT
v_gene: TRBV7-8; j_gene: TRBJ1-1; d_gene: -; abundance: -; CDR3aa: CASSLTVLNTEAFF; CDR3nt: TGTGCCAGCAGCCTGACAGTTTTGAACACTGAAGCTTTCTTT
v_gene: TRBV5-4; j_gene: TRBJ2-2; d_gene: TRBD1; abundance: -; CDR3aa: CASSFRTGGVGELFF; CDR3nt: TGTGCCAGCAGCTTCCGGACAGGGGGTGTCGGGGAGCTGTTTTTT
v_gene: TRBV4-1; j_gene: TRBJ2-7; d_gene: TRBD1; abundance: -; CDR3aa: CASSQGQGGTYEQYF; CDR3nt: TGCGCCAGCAGCCAGGGACAGGGGGGAACCTACGAGCAGTACTTC
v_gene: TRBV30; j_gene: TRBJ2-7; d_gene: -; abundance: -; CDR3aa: CAWGRVSRYEQYF; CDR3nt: TGTGCCTGGGGACGGGTCTCGCGATACGAGCAGTACTTC
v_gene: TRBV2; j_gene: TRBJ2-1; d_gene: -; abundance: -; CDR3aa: CASTRQGGNEQFF; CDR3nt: TGTGCCAGCACCCGACAGGGAGGAAATGAGCAGTTCTTC
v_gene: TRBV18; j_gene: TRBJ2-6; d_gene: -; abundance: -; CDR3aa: CATTQGDGGANVLTF; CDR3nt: TGTGCCACCACACAGGGTGATGGCGGGGCCAACGTCCTGACTTTC
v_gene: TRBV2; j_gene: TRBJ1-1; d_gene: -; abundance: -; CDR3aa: CASSEVGRNTEAFF; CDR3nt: TGTGCCAGCAGTGAAGTGGGCCGGAACACTGAAGCTTTCTTT
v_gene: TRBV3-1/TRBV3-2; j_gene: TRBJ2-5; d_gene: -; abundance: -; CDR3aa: CASSQDARETQYF; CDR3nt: TGTGCCAGCAGCCAAGATGCGCGGGAGACCCAGTACTTC
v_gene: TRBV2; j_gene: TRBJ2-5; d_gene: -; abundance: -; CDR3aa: CASSRTSSQETQYF; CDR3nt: TGTGCCAGCAGCCGAACGTCTAGCCAAGAGACCCAGTACTTC
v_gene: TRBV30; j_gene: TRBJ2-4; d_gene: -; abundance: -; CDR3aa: CAWSVLGAGNIQYF; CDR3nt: TGTGCCTGGAGTGTTTTGGGGGCTGGAAACATTCAGTACTTC
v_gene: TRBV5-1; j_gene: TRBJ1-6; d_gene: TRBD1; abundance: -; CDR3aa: CASSLVGTAGSPLHF; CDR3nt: TGCGCCAGCAGCTTGGTCGGGACAGCAGGATCACCCCTCCACTTT
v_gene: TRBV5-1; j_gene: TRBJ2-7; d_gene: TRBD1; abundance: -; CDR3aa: CASSFAPGQAYEQYF; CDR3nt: TGCGCCAGCAGCTTTGCGCCGGGACAGGCCTACGAGCAGTACTTC
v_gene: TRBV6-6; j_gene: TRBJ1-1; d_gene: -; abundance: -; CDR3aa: CASSWTVNTEAFF; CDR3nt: TGTGCCAGCAGTTGGACAGTCAACACTGAAGCTTTCTTT
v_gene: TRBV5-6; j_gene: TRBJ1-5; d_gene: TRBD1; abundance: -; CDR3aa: CASSLYGTGAQPQHF; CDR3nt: TGTGCCAGCAGCTTGTATGGGACAGGGGCCCAGCCCCAGCATTTT
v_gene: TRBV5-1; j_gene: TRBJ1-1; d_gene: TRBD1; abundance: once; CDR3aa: CASSRDSNTEAFF; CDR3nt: TGCGCCAGCAGCCGGGACAGCAACACTGAAGCTTTCTTT